This entry lists 2 T cell receptor beta chains sequenced from one sample in a study of cytomegalovirus exposure and HLA in healthy donors. The study ran its PCR with 60 Vbeta and 13 Jbeta primers. Sequencing used immunoSEQ multiplex PCR; TCRdb keeps in-frame clones, though not all of them. The sample lists 150,000 to 200,000 clones; about three quarters were seen once. The source material was PBMCs. These receptors originate from a man between 18 and 29 years old in good health and CMV-seropositive.

The rearrangement joins TRBV6-5 to TRBJ2-1, with TRBD1 matching 11 bases. In germline, CDR1 is MNHEY, CDR2 SVGAGI. V gave up 6 bases and J gave up 6 bases; unmatched junction bases: 7. The CDR3 extends over 15 amino acids. The CDR3 sequence is CASRSGTGGRNEQFF. In DNA form, the CDR3 reads TGTGCCAGCAGATCCGGGACAGGGGGTCGCAATGAGCAGTTCTTC.

This chain links TRBV5-1 with TRBJ2-3; TRBD2 matches at 11 bases. Germline trimming cut 5 bases from V and 0 bases from J; bases unmatched to any gene: 5. The CDR3 is made up of 16 amino acids. Germline V gene sequence: CDR1 SGHRS, CDR2 YFSETQ. CDR3 loop: CASSPRTSGSTDTQYF. The DNA of the CDR3 is TGCGCCAGCAGTCCCCGGACTAGCGGGAGCACAGATACGCAGTATTTT. The full variable domain, completed using reference TRBV5-1 and TRBJ2-3, is KAGVTQTPRYLIKTRGQQVTLSCSPISGHRSVSWYQQTPGQGLQFLFEYFSETQRNKGNFPGRFSGRQFSNSRSEMNVSTLELGDSALYLCASSPRTSGSTDTQYFGPGTRLTVL.